These 9 T cell receptor beta chains share one sample of origin, sequenced in a study of shared clonotypes between healthy human individuals. The data were produced by immunoSEQ multiplex PCR, yet TCRdb's version contains in-frame clones alone and is incomplete. Of around 980,000 clones listed, around three quarters were seen once; the top ten hold 0.55% to 0.7%. The material sequenced was memory CD4+ T cells from PBMCs. The subset denotes: CD45RA-negative fraction. The receptors derive from a man aged 18 to 29 in good health. Some clones in this sample may be carry-over from other donors' samples.

Note on this clone: With a far larger clone one base away, a read error is the likely cause. This rearrangement joins TRBV7-6 to TRBJ1-4; no firm D call. CDR3 size: 14 residues. Looked up from germline, CDR1 is SGHVS and CDR2 is FNYEAQ. CDR3 in amino acids: CASSLSQTNEKLLF. The CDR3 nucleotides are TGTGCCAGCAGCTTATCCCAGACTAATGAAAAACTGCTTTTT.

The chain joins TRBV5-5 to TRBJ1-4, with a tentative D call TRBD1 (5 bases). The V end lost 5 bases, the J end lost 5 bases, and 13 bases lay between the germline ends. The CDR3 sequence is 14 residues long. CDR1 SGHKS and CDR2 YYEKEE come from the germline V gene (reference sequence). CDR3 DNA sequence: TGTGCCAGCAGGGCCGGGACGGGGAATGAAAAACTGTTTTTT. Translated, it gives CASRAGTGNEKLFF.

The chain has TRBV30 and TRBJ2-1; 7 bases match TRBD2. The junction had 8 bases not matched to a gene; V was cut back by 3 bases and J by 3 bases. The CDR3 loop spans 15 amino acids. Germline CDR1 and CDR2: GTSNPN and SVGIG (reference sequence). The CDR3 DNA reads as TGTGCCTGGAGGATTCGGGGACTAATCTACAATGAGCAGTTCTTC. This sequence encodes CAWRIRGLIYNEQFF.

The V and J genes are TRBV5-1 and TRBJ1-1; D is undetermined. The ends were cut back, 3 bases at V and 1 base at J, with 7 bases in the middle. In germline, CDR1 is SGHRS, CDR2 YFSETQ. CDR3 length: 13 residues. In DNA, the CDR3 is TGCGCCAGCAGCTCGTGGGAGAACACTGAAGCTTTCTTT. Protein product: CASSSWENTEAFF.

The V call is TRBV7-2, the J call TRBJ1-1; 11 bases are a match to TRBD1. Germline V gene sequence: CDR1 SGHTA, CDR2 FQGNSA. Losses at the gene ends were 2 bases for V and 6 bases for J; bases not matched to a gene: 8. This CDR3 contains 16 residues. The CDR3 DNA sequence: TGTGCCAGCAGCTTAATGTGGACAGGGGGCAATGCTGAAGCTTTCTTT. Protein: CASSLMWTGGNAEAFF.

V usage is TRBV18 and J usage is TRBJ1-6; no reliable D call. CDR1 and CDR2 from the germline V gene are KGHSH and LQKENI. CDR3 length: 18 amino acids. With 1 base removed from V and 0 bases from J, the gap between germline ends came to 13 bases. DNA for the CDR3: TGTGCCAGCTCACCACTCCCTGGCCTCGACTCCTATAATTCACCCCTCCACTTT. Residues: CASSPLPGLDSYNSPLHF.

The chain is built from TRBV25-1 and TRBJ2-2, with 9 bases aligning to TRBD1. This CDR3 comprises 18 residues. The J segment lost 4 bases and the V segment lost 2 bases, leaving 11 bases of the junction unmatched. Germline V gives CDR1 MGHDK, CDR2 SYGVNS. The CDR3 nucleotides read TGTGCCAGCAGTGAAGTCACAGGGGGCCCCCACGGCACCGGGGAGCTGTTTTTT. Translated: CASSEVTGGPHGTGELFF.

The V gene is TRBV30, the J gene TRBJ1-2, with 8 positions matching TRBD1. The germline CDR1 and CDR2 sequences are GTSNPN and SVGIG (reference sequence). Germline trimming cut 3 bases from V and 8 bases from J; bases unmatched to any gene: 11. This CDR3 has 14 amino acids. CDR3 DNA: TGTGCCTGGAGCCGACTAGGGACAGGCCGAGGCTACACCTTC. Translation: CAWSRLGTGRGYTF. The full variable domain, completed using reference TRBV30 and TRBJ1-2, is SQTIHQWPATLVQPVGSPLSLECTVEGTSNPNLYWYRQAAGRGLQLLFYSVGIGQISSEVPQNLSASRPQDRQFILSSKKLLLSDSGFYLCAWSRLGTGRGYTFGSGTRLTVV.

The chain couples TRBV28 to TRBJ1-1, with D uncertain. This CDR3 spans 13 amino acids. Trimming removed 7 bases from V and 1 base from J, with 10 bases in between. Per the germline V gene, CDR1 is MDHEN and CDR2 is SYDVKM. DNA for the CDR3: TGTGCCAGCATAGCACATTCGAACACTGAAGCTTTCTTT. It is translated as CASIAHSNTEAFF.